What follows are 8 T cell receptor beta chains derived from one specimen sequenced in a study of vaccination and CD4 T cells after COVID-19. No antigen has been identified for these receptors. Scientists ran DNA taken from cultured CD4+ T cells through the Oncomine TCR Beta short-read assay for sequencing. TCRdb reprocessed the PCR reads via MiXCR and lists one record per CDR3 protein. This table holds about 9,600 distinct CDR3 sequences, 45% to 50% found once. As to treatment: 10-day PBMC culture with coronavirus spike peptide pools or control peptides (ViraFEST assay). The sequencing input was CD4+ T cells from blood, cultured in vitro. Receptors were obtained from a human donor who had recovered from COVID-19.

The V call is TRBV12-3 or TRBV12-4, the J call TRBJ2-7; maybe TRBD2 (6 bases). Between the trimmed V and J ends, which lost 3 bases and 2 bases, there was a span of 14 bases. This CDR3 is built from 15 residues. The CDR3 coding sequence is TGTGCCAGCAGTTTTGAGGCGGGACCGACCTACGAGCAGTACTTC. The encoded protein is CASSFEAGPTYEQYF.

The DNA for the CDR3 is TGCGCCAGCAGCCAAGAGCTCTTCAACTATGGCTACACCTTC. Translation gives CASSQELFNYGYTF. This chain uses TRBV4-3 with TRBJ1-2; D gene uncertain. This CDR3 has 14 amino acids. Trimming removed 0 bases at V and 2 bases at J, with 7 bases between. Germline V CDR1 and CDR2: LGHNA, YSLEER.

The chain uses TRBV19 and TRBJ2-2, with 10 bases identical to TRBD2. CDR1 LNHDA and CDR2 SQIVND come from the germline V gene (reference sequence). The CDR3 loop spans 17 amino acids. Unmatched junction bases numbered 4, after V lost 3 bases and J lost 0 bases. The CDR3 nucleotides read TGTGCCAGTAGTATCCTAGCGGGGGCCTCGAACACCGGGGAGCTGTTTTTT. Translation gives CASSILAGASNTGELFF.

This clonotype came up a few times. The chain links TRBV11-2 to TRBJ1-1, with a possible D match to TRBD1 (5 bases). CDR3 length: 16 residues. V dropped 0 bases and J dropped 4 bases, with 15 bases sitting between them. CDR1 is SGHAT and CDR2 is FQNNGV in the germline V gene. This chain's CDR3 is CASSLDSGAGSTEAFF. CDR3 DNA: TGTGCCAGCAGCTTAGATTCTGGGGCAGGGAGCACTGAAGCTTTCTTT.

This clonotype was observed a few times. The chain has TRBV20-1 and TRBJ2-3; D might be TRBD2 (6 bases). The CDR3 has 14 residues. The germline gives CDR1 DFQATT, CDR2 SNEGSKA (reference sequence). Trimming shortened V by 3 bases and J by 5 bases, and 15 bases separated the two germline ends. The CDR3 bases are TGCAGTGCTAGTTTAGGGCAGGGACTAGATACGCAGTATTTT. Protein sequence: CSASLGQGLDTQYF.

This clonotype has just a few counts. This chain links TRBV6-1 with TRBJ1-5; D is uncertain. Trimming pared 2 bases from V and 0 bases from J, leaving 11 bases between. The CDR3 is 16 residues long. The germline gives CDR1 MNHNS, CDR2 SASEGT. The CDR3 spells CASSEIPLGSNQPQHF. DNA of the CDR3: TGTGCCAGCAGTGAAATCCCCTTAGGTAGCAATCAGCCCCAGCATTTT.

V usage is TRBV7-9 and J usage is TRBJ2-1; 9 positions match TRBD2. Germline trimming cut 1 base from V and 9 bases from J; bases unmatched to any gene: 7. Looked up from germline, CDR1 is SEHNR and CDR2 is FQNEAQ (reference sequence). The CDR3 has 15 amino acids. CDR3 in amino acids: CASSLVSGRLGEQFF. DNA of the CDR3: TGTGCCAGCAGCTTAGTCAGCGGGAGGTTGGGTGAGCAGTTCTTC.

This clonotype is labeled as large. The chain is built from TRBV6-1 and TRBJ1-2, with 8 bases matching TRBD1. Germline values: CDR1 MNHNS, CDR2 SASEGT. J gave up 5 bases and V 8 bases, and 4 bases lay outside the gene matches. The CDR3 spans 12 residues. The DNA for the CDR3 is TGTGCCAGCTCGGACAGGGTTTATGGCTACACCTTC. Protein: CASSDRVYGYTF.